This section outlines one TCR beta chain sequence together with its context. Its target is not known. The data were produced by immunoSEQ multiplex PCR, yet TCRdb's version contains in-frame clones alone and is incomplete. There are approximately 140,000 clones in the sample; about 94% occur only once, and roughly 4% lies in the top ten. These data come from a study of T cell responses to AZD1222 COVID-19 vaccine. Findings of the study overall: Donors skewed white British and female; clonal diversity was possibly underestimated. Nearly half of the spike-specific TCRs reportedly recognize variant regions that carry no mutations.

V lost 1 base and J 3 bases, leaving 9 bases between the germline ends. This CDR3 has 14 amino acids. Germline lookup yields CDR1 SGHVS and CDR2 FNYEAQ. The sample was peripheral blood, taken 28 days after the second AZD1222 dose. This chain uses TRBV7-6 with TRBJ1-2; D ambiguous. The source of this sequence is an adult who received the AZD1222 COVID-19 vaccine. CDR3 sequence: CASSLEEGHYGYTF. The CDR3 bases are TGTGCCAGCAGCTTAGAAGAGGGCCACTATGGCTACACCTTC. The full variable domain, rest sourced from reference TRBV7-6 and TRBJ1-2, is GAGVSQSPRYKVTKRGQDVALRCDPISGHVSLYWYRQALGQGPEFLTYFNYEAQQDKSGLPNDRFSAERPEGSISTLTIQRTEQRDSAMYRCASSLEEGHYGYTFGSGTRLTVV.